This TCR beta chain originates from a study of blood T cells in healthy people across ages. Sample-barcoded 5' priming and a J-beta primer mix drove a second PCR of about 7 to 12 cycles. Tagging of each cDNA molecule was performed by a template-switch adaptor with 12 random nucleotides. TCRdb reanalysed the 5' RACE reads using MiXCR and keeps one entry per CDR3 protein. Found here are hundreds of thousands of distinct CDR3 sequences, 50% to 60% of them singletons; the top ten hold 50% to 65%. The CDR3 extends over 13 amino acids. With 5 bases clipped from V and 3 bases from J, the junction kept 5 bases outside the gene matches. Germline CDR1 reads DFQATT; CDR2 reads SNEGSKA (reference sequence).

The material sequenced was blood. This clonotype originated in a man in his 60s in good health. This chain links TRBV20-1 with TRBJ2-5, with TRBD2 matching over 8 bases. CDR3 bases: TGCAGTGCTTGGGATAGCGGGGAAGAGACCCAGTACTTC. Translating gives CSAWDSGEETQYF.